Listed below are T cell receptor beta chains from one sample, sequenced in a study of beta chain features in type 1 diabetes. The method was immunoSEQ multiplex PCR; TCRdb's version includes in-frame clones alone and lacks a portion of them. The table includes 250,000 to 300,000 clones, under 8.5% detected once. The sample comprised central memory CD4+ T cells from blood. These receptor sequences come from a woman aged 18-29 years in good health. Both conserved end residues are trimmed from each CDR3. Size is stated for part of the rows, as once, few or many counts, or as a class when the clone is expanded.

v_gene: TRBV14; j_gene: TRBJ2-1; abundance: -; CDR3aa: ASSQRLRASGTSGFSSYNEQF
v_gene: TRBV11-3; j_gene: TRBJ2-4; abundance: few; CDR3aa: ASSLVGGSRGLQY
v_gene: TRBV9; j_gene: TRBJ2-1; abundance: many; CDR3aa: ASSVGGSASYNEQF
v_gene: TRBV5-6; j_gene: TRBJ1-2; abundance: -; CDR3aa: ASSFGSGNYGYT
v_gene: TRBV6-5; j_gene: TRBJ2-2; abundance: many; CDR3aa: AVHGGSGTGELF
v_gene: TRBV6-5; j_gene: TRBJ2-1; abundance: few; CDR3aa: ASSYGASSYNEQF
v_gene: TRBV10-3; j_gene: TRBJ2-1; abundance: -; CDR3aa: AIRDFPSGAYNEQF
v_gene: TRBV5-1; j_gene: TRBJ2-1; abundance: -; CDR3aa: ASSSGQGNEQF
v_gene: TRBV6-1; j_gene: TRBJ1-1; abundance: few; CDR3aa: ASTDTGYSRAF
v_gene: TRBV23-1; j_gene: TRBJ1-5; abundance: -; CDR3aa: ASSQWGFTGGFEQPQH
v_gene: TRBV5-1; j_gene: TRBJ2-1; abundance: -; CDR3aa: ASSLTGTGYFHEQF
v_gene: TRBV28; j_gene: TRBJ2-5; abundance: -; CDR3aa: ASSLRRLAGALQETQY
v_gene: TRBV6-5; j_gene: TRBJ1-2; abundance: few; CDR3aa: ASRVGQGVYGYT
v_gene: TRBV4-3; j_gene: TRBJ2-3; abundance: many; CDR3aa: ASSQGKTTDTQY
v_gene: TRBV6-7; j_gene: TRBJ2-7; abundance: -; CDR3aa: ASSYPLRDEQY
v_gene: TRBV5-4; j_gene: TRBJ1-4; abundance: few; CDR3aa: ASSKQTTNEKLF
v_gene: TRBV10-3; j_gene: TRBJ2-5; abundance: -; CDR3aa: AICGGAQETQY
v_gene: TRBV29-1; j_gene: TRBJ2-2; abundance: -; CDR3aa: SVWQGGTGELF